The 18 T cell receptor beta chains below all came from one sample that was sequenced in a study of shared clonotypes between healthy human individuals (dated by TCRdb to between 2020 and 2021). The receptor library was made with the immunoSEQ multiplex PCR assay. The table was pulled from immuneACCESS by TCRdb, which kept in-frame rearrangements only. Such tables lose some clones; where checked, under half of the loss comes from unresolved V genes, and the rest has no known cause. The sample table lists about 520,000 clones, about 72% of them with a count of one. More than 10% of the sample rests with the top ten. Material for sequencing was PBMCs. All receptors come from a woman between 35 and 50 years old in good health. Some clones in this sample may be carry-over from other donors' samples.

The chain carries TRBV4-1 and TRBJ2-7; D is unresolved. CDR3 length: 13 amino acids. V shed 1 base and J shed 7 bases, with 11 bases lying between them. The germline V gene has CDR1 MGHRA and CDR2 YSYEKL. The DNA for the CDR3 is TGCGCCAGCAGCCAAGCCCACTTGAGAGAGCAGTACTTC. Its translation is CASSQAHLREQYF.

CDR3 coding DNA: TGTGCCAGCTCACCGGCAGGGTGGAGTGACACTGAAGCTTTCTTT. This encodes CASSPAGWSDTEAFF. The rearrangement links TRBV18 to TRBJ1-1, with D possibly TRBD1 on 5 matching bases. The germline gives CDR1 KGHSH, CDR2 LQKENI. The CDR3 length is 15 residues. V lost 3 bases to trimming and J lost 3 bases, with 14 bases between them.

This clone has just one count. The rearrangement links TRBV7-3 to TRBJ2-7; 11 bases fit TRBD2. Germline CDR1 SGHTA, CDR2 FQGTGA. Germline trimming cut 1 base from V and 3 bases from J; bases unmatched to any gene: 8. CDR3 length: 17 amino acids. The CDR3 DNA follows: TGTGCCAGCAGCTTAAGTGGTAGCGGGAGGGTTTTCTACGAGCAGTACTTC. Encoded protein: CASSLSGSGRVFYEQYF.

The V call is TRBV19, the J call TRBJ1-4; 7 nucleotides line up with TRBD1. Trimming at V came to 9 bases and at J to 0 bases, leaving 7 bases not matched to a gene. The V gene's germline CDR1 is LNHDA and CDR2 SQIVND (reference sequence). The CDR3 spans 15 residues. Written as DNA, the CDR3 is TGTGCCAGCGGAACTGGACAGGCAACTAATGAAAAACTGTTTTTT. This codes for CASGTGQATNEKLFF.

The genes are TRBV5-4 and TRBJ2-7; D is ambiguous. The V end lost 3 bases, the J end lost 9 bases, and 10 bases lay between the germline ends. CDR3 length: 11 amino acids. CDR1 is SGHNT and CDR2 is YYREEE in the germline V gene (reference sequence). CDR3 in DNA: TGTGCCAGCAGCTCAACTGTGGTGCAGTACTTC. It codes for CASSSTVVQYF.

The chain is built from TRBV7-9 and TRBJ2-3, with 7 bases matching TRBD2. Trimming at V came to 5 bases and at J to 4 bases, leaving 18 bases not matched to a gene. The CDR3 totals 18 residues. The germline gives CDR1 SEHNR, CDR2 FQNEAQ (reference sequence). The CDR3 loop is CASSQARLGSGISDTQYF. The CDR3, as DNA: TGTGCCAGCAGCCAGGCGAGGCTGGGCAGCGGGATTTCAGATACGCAGTATTTT.

This sequence joins TRBV28 and TRBJ1-2, with a possible D match to TRBD1 (6 bases). Between the trimmed V and J ends, which lost 4 bases and 7 bases, there was a span of 22 bases. The CDR3 contains 16 residues. Per germline, CDR1 MDHEN and CDR2 SYDVKM. The CDR3 spells CASSYPSLGGAGGYTF. CDR3 DNA: TGTGCCAGCAGTTACCCATCACTTGGGGGCGCCGGTGGCTACACCTTC.

This clone appeared once. The CDR3 ends on some other residue instead of the conserved phenylalanine or tryptophan, so this is likely a read error. The chain is built from TRBV10-3 and TRBJ1-2; unclear D gene. Trimming took off 3 bases at V and 8 bases at J, with 16 bases between the two ends. This CDR3 has 14 residues. Germline V gives CDR1 ENHRY, CDR2 SYGVKD. The CDR3 spells CAISEGRADGGYTL. The CDR3, as DNA: TGTGCCATCAGTGAAGGTAGGGCCGATGGCGGCTACACCCTC.

The V gene is TRBV5-1, the J gene TRBJ2-1; TRBD2 matches at 10 bases. J was trimmed by 0 bases and V by 4 bases; bases with no gene match: 4. CDR3 length equals 16 residues. Germline-derived CDR1 and CDR2 are SGHRS and YFSETQ. CDR3 nucleotide sequence: TGCGCCAGCAGCCCTCGGACTAGCGGCTCCTACAATGAGCAGTTCTTC. This codes for CASSPRTSGSYNEQFF.

The chain has TRBV29-1 and TRBJ1-2; D not certain. This CDR3 comprises 12 residues. Looked up from germline, CDR1 is SQVTM and CDR2 is ANQGSEA. V was cut by 4 bases and J by 0 bases, with 6 bases left in between. The CDR3 here is CSVVEANYGYTF. Here the CDR3 DNA reads TGCAGCGTTGTGGAAGCTAACTATGGCTACACCTTC.

The gene calls are TRBV11-3 and TRBJ2-2, with TRBD2 identical over 11 bases. Germline assignment: CDR1 SGHNT and CDR2 YENEEA. The CDR3 is 15 residues long. V lost 3 bases, J lost 8 bases, and 5 bases stayed unmatched. CDR3 amino acids: CASSFSGRAEGELFF. The CDR3 coding sequence is TGTGCCAGCAGCTTTAGCGGGAGGGCCGAGGGGGAGCTGTTTTTT.

The CDR3 sequence is CASSPTGYTIYF. CDR3 bases: TGTGCCAGCAGCCCTACAGGGTACACCATATATTTT. The chain uses TRBV6-5 and TRBJ1-3; TRBD1 might be the D (6 bases). V was trimmed by 6 bases and J by 8 bases, leaving 11 bases between them. Germline V gene lookup returns CDR1 MNHEY and CDR2 SVGAGI. CDR3 length: 12 residues.

This clone was picked up many times. The CDR3 DNA is TGTGCCAGTAGTATACTGCCGGATAACACCGGGGAGCTGTTTTTT. Translation: CASSILPDNTGELFF. The rearrangement uses TRBV19 and TRBJ2-2; D call uncertain. In germline, CDR1 is LNHDA, CDR2 SQIVND (reference sequence). The V and J ends lost 2 bases and 2 bases respectively, with 9 bases between them. This CDR3 region has 15 residues.

The genes are TRBV18 and TRBJ2-7, with 10 bases fitting TRBD1. This CDR3 has 15 residues. Per the germline V gene, CDR1 is KGHSH and CDR2 is LQKENI. Trimming at V came to 3 bases and at J to 6 bases, leaving 8 bases not matched to a gene. CDR3 nucleotides: TGTGCCAGCTCACCCAACAAGGGACAGGGGAGCGAGCAGTACTTC. Encoded protein: CASSPNKGQGSEQYF.

The chain employs TRBV2 and TRBJ2-2; possible D gene TRBD2, 6 bases. There are 16 residues in the CDR3. CDR1 and CDR2 from the germline V gene are SNHLY and FYNNEI. Trimming cost V 2 bases and J 0 bases, with 10 bases left between them. CDR3 sequence (DNA): TGTGCCAGCAGTGAATTGGGGACTTCGAACACCGGGGAGCTGTTTTTT. This translates into CASSELGTSNTGELFF.

Details on this clone: A junction end diverges from the germline sequence, so it may reflect a read error. The same CDR3 is also encoded by other DNA sequences in this sample. The CDR3 is CSVRDGFSGANVLTF. Written as DNA, the CDR3 is TGTAGCGTGAGGGACGGATTCTCTGGGGCCAACGTCCTGACTTTC. V is TRBV29-1 and J is TRBJ2-6; possibly TRBD1 or TRBD2 for D (5 bases each). CDR1 is SQVTM and CDR2 is ANQGSEA in the germline V gene. CDR3 length: 15 amino acids.

V gene TRBV6-5 combines with J gene TRBJ2-7; 10 positions match TRBD2. Per the germline V gene, CDR1 is MNHEY and CDR2 is SVGAGI. The CDR3 is made up of 15 amino acids. J gave up 6 bases and V 2 bases, and 7 bases lay outside the gene matches. CDR3 loop: CASSYTSGREAEQYF. The DNA for the CDR3 is TGTGCCAGCAGTTACACAAGCGGGAGGGAAGCCGAGCAGTACTTC.

The chain recombines TRBV19 with TRBJ2-7; the D gene is possibly TRBD1 (6 bases). Trimming shortened V by 2 bases and J by 0 bases, and 8 bases separated the two germline ends. The germline V gene encodes CDR1 LNHDA and CDR2 SQIVND (reference sequence). The CDR3 consists of 14 residues. CDR3 region: CASSINRDSYEQYF. In DNA form, the CDR3 reads TGTGCCAGTAGTATAAACAGGGACTCCTACGAGCAGTACTTC.